Listed here are 9 T cell receptor beta chains from one sample, sequenced in a study of CD8 T cells in ankylosing spondylitis. In TCRdb, the 5' RACE reads were re-called with MiXCR into one record per CDR3 protein. The sample comprises about 310,000 distinct CDR3 sequences, about 20% of which are singletons, and 3.5% rests with the top ten. Sequenced input: blood, either unsorted or a sorted T cell fraction (not recorded which). These receptor sequences come from a female donor with ankylosing spondylitis or in good health (not recorded which).

The rearrangement joins TRBV2 to TRBJ2-1, with a weak D call TRBD1 (5 bases). CDR3 length: 12 amino acids. Trimming took off 4 bases at V and 6 bases at J, with 7 bases between the two ends. Germline CDR1 and CDR2: SNHLY and FYNNEI. The CDR3 loop reads CASSGGANEQFF. Here the CDR3 DNA reads TGTGCCAGCAGTGGTGGGGCCAATGAGCAGTTCTTC. Complete variable domain (other parts from reference TRBV2 and TRBJ2-1): EPEVTQTPSHQVTQMGQEVILRCVPISNHLYFYWYRQILGQKVEFLVSFYNNEISEKSEIFDDQFSVERPDGSNFTLKIRSTKLEDSAMYFCASSGGANEQFFGPGTRLTVL.

This clonotype showed up just a few times. The chain couples TRBV27 to TRBJ1-6; 7 nucleotides align to TRBD1. The trim removed 2 bases at V and 9 bases at J, leaving 7 bases unmatched. CDR1 is MNHEY, CDR2 SMNVEV, per germline (reference sequence). The CDR3 is made up of 15 amino acids. The CDR3 sequence: CASSLIQGFGSPLHF. CDR3 bases: TGTGCCAGCAGTTTAATACAGGGGTTTGGTTCACCCCTCCACTTT.

This clonotype was observed at least ten times. V usage is TRBV3-1 and J usage is TRBJ2-1; D is undetermined. Trimming removed 2 bases at V and 10 bases at J, with 6 bases between. This CDR3 is built from 11 residues. Germline V CDR1 and CDR2: LGHDT, YNNKEL (reference sequence). The CDR3 DNA reads TGTGCCAGCAGCCAACTGAACGAGCAGTTCTTC. Amino acid sequence: CASSQLNEQFF.

This clonotype occurred a few times. The CDR3 bases are TGTGCCAGCAGCCAAGAGTATAGAAGCTATGAGCAGTTCTTC. It is translated as CASSQEYRSYEQFF. The V gene is TRBV4-2, the J gene TRBJ2-1; D gene ambiguous. The CDR3 runs to 14 residues. Germline CDR1 reads LGHNA; CDR2 reads YNFKEQ. Trimming removed 0 bases from V and 8 bases from J, with 11 bases in between.

This chain connects TRBV20-1 to TRBJ2-1, with 7 bases identical to TRBD1. Germline V gene data show CDR1 as DFQATT and CDR2 as SNEGSKA (reference sequence). CDR3 size: 15 residues. Trimming removed 2 bases from V and 6 bases from J; junction bases left unmatched: 10. Here the CDR3 reads CSARRNRGSVNEQFF. CDR3 coding DNA: TGCAGTGCTAGAAGAAACAGGGGTTCGGTCAATGAGCAGTTCTTC.

This chain joins TRBV20-1 and TRBJ2-7, with TRBD1 identical over 7 bases. The CDR3 length is 14 residues. Germline V CDR1 and CDR2: DFQATT, SNEGSKA (reference sequence). The ends lost 3 bases at V and 1 base at J; junction bases unmatched: 6. CDR3 residues: CSASRDRGSYEQYF. In nucleotides, the CDR3 is TGCAGTGCTAGCCGGGACAGAGGATCCTACGAGCAGTACTTC.

Ten or more counts support this clonotype. This sequence joins TRBV4-2 and TRBJ2-7, with D perhaps matching TRBD2 (5 bases). This CDR3 comprises 14 residues. CDR1 and CDR2 (germline): LGHNA, YNFKEQ. V lost 5 bases, J lost 2 bases, and 13 bases lay in between. CDR3 in amino acids: CASSSGIQPYEQYF. CDR3 DNA sequence: TGTGCCAGCAGCTCCGGGATCCAGCCCTACGAGCAGTACTTC.

Ten or more counts support this clonotype. The chain joins TRBV20-1 to TRBJ2-2; 7 bases are a match to TRBD1. Germline values: CDR1 DFQATT, CDR2 SNEGSKA (reference sequence). The CDR3 loop spans 13 amino acids. V was clipped by 8 bases and J by 2 bases; unmatched bases: 5. CDR3 in amino acids: CSTGQINTGELFF. CDR3 bases: TGCAGTACGGGACAGATCAACACCGGGGAGCTGTTTTTT.

This clonotype was seen a handful of times. This chain joins TRBV20-1 and TRBJ2-5, with TRBD1 matching 8 bases. The CDR3 runs 12 residues. J gave up 1 base and V 6 bases, and 1 base lay outside the gene matches. CDR1 is DFQATT and CDR2 is SNEGSKA in the germline V gene (reference sequence). For the CDR3, the DNA is TGCAGTGCGGACAGGGTCCAAGAGACCCAGTACTTC. Translated: CSADRVQETQYF.